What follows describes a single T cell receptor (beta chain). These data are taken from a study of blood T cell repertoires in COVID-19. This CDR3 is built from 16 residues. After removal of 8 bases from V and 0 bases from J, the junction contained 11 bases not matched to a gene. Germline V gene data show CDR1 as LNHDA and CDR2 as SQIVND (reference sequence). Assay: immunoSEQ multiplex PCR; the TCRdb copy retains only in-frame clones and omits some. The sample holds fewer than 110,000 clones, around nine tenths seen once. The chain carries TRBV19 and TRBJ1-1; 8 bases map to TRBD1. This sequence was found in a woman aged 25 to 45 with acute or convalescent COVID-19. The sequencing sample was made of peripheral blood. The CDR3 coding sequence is TGTGCCAGTTATGAAGGGCAGGGGGCCCTGAACACTGAAGCTTTCTTT. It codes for CASYEGQGALNTEAFF. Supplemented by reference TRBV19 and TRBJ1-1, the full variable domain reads DGGITQSPKYLFRKEGQNVTLSCEQNLNHDAMYWYRQDPGQGLRLIYYSQIVNDFQKGDIAEGYSVSREKKESFPLTVTSAQKNPTAFYLCASYEGQGALNTEAFFGQGTRLTVV.